Sequencing of this TCR beta chain was carried out in a study of cytomegalovirus exposure and HLA in healthy donors. Per the germline V gene, CDR1 is MNHEY and CDR2 is SMNVEV (reference sequence). The CDR3 is 16 amino acids. Trimming took 5 bases from V and 6 from J; bases not matched to a gene: 12. PCR was performed using 60 Vbeta and 13 Jbeta primers. As processed by the authors: In a later analysis, some 10 million of approximately 86 million unique beta chains occurred in at least two donors. Sequencing was performed with immunoSEQ multiplex PCR; in TCRdb, only in-frame clones are kept and a portion is missing. V and J calls and clone size come straight from that table; D and trimming were deduced from the DNA. The sample gives some 190,000 clones, 77% of which show up once; roughly 1.4% is in the top ten.

This receptor was identified in a man aged 18 to 30 in good health and CMV-seronegative. The sample comprised PBMCs. The chain combines TRBV27 with TRBJ2-1; 8 positions agree with TRBD2. The CDR3 protein is CASSPERERGFNEQFF. In DNA, the CDR3 is TGTGCCAGCAGTCCCGAGCGGGAGAGGGGTTTCAATGAGCAGTTCTTC.